The 22 T cell receptor beta chains below come from one sample, sequenced in a study of T cell clonotyping in hematopoietic cell transplantation. Time point described: recipient sample about 28 days before transplant, after cytoreduction. The assay was immunoSEQ multiplex PCR, and TCRdb's table has in-frame clones only and misses some. The sample consists of approximately 25,000 clones, 70% to 85% of them appearing once. The specimen comprised peripheral blood mononuclear cells, sampled before stem cell transplant. The receptors come from a woman aged 55-69 years with acute myeloid leukemia. Some clones in this sample may be carry-over from other donors' samples.

The chain has TRBV28 and TRBJ2-6, with 8 bases lining up with TRBD2. Germline V gene sequence: CDR1 MDHEN, CDR2 SYDVKM. The CDR3 covers 18 residues. The J segment lost 1 base and the V segment lost 6 bases, leaving 11 bases of the junction unmatched. The chain's CDR3 is CASRRRAGGLSGANVLTF. The DNA of the CDR3 is TGTGCCAGCAGGCGCCGGGCGGGAGGACTTTCTGGGGCCAACGTCCTGACTTTC.

The J gene is TRBJ2-1, the V gene TRBV6-5, with D perhaps being TRBD1 or TRBD2 (7 bases each). Trimming took off 0 bases at V and 8 bases at J, with 11 bases between the two ends. Germline CDR1 and CDR2: MNHEY and SVGAGI. The CDR3 is 14 residues long. CDR3 sequence: CASSYSGGGYEQFF. CDR3 coding DNA: TGTGCCAGCAGTTACTCGGGAGGGGGCTATGAGCAGTTCTTC.

The chain carries TRBV7-8 and TRBJ1-5; possible D gene TRBD1, 5 bases. The V end lost 5 bases, the J end lost 1 base, and 21 bases lay between the germline ends. The CDR3 runs 18 residues. CDR1 is SGHVS and CDR2 is FQNEAQ in the germline V gene. CDR3: CASSHPFEGRVSNQPQHF. The CDR3 nucleotides read TGTGCCAGCAGCCACCCCTTCGAGGGCAGGGTGAGCAATCAGCCCCAGCATTTT.

The V and J genes are TRBV4-3 and TRBJ2-2; unclear D gene. V shed 0 bases and J shed 6 bases, with 11 bases lying between them. Germline CDR1 reads LGHNA; CDR2 reads YSLEER. This CDR3 is 15 amino acids long. The chain's CDR3 is CASSQEFASPGELFF. CDR3 sequence (DNA): TGCGCCAGCAGCCAAGAATTTGCTTCACCCGGGGAGCTGTTTTTT.

The V gene is TRBV11-3, the J gene TRBJ1-1; a weak D match, TRBD1 (6 bases). V lost 1 base and J lost 1, with 7 bases in between. CDR1 is SGHNT and CDR2 is YENEEA in the germline V gene. The CDR3 is 14 amino acids. CDR3 loop: CASSLGGGNTEAFF. The CDR3 region has the DNA TGTGCCAGCAGCTTAGGAGGGGGGAACACTGAAGCTTTCTTT.

The chain is built from TRBV5-6 and TRBJ1-1; no clear D gene. This CDR3 is 16 amino acids long. Germline V gives CDR1 SGHDT, CDR2 YYEEEE. Trimming left V 1 base short and J 1 base short, with 14 bases between. CDR3 sequence reads: CASSLIWGPRNTEAFF. The CDR3 region has the DNA TGTGCCAGCAGCTTGATCTGGGGTCCCAGGAACACTGAAGCTTTCTTT.

The chain combines TRBV16 with TRBJ1-2; D unresolved. The CDR3 contains 14 residues. V lost 2 bases to trimming and J lost 4 bases, with 11 bases between them. Looked up from germline, CDR1 is KGHSY and CDR2 is FQNENV. CDR3 sequence (DNA): TGTGCCAGCAGCCAAACTCCGCGGGGCTATGGCTACACCTTC. Translated, it gives CASSQTPRGYGYTF.

The chain carries TRBV2 and TRBJ2-3; D ambiguous. Germline V gene sequence: CDR1 SNHLY, CDR2 FYNNEI. The germline V and J ends were trimmed by 2 bases and 2 bases, with 14 bases remaining between them. This CDR3 has 16 amino acids. CDR3 sequence: CASSETPLLDTDTQYF. CDR3 in DNA: TGTGCCAGCAGTGAAACCCCCCTCCTTGACACAGATACGCAGTATTTT.

The CDR3 spells CASSLVGRGSTNEKLFF. The CDR3 region has the DNA TGTGCCAGCAGCTTGGTTGGCAGGGGTTCCACTAATGAAAAACTGTTTTTT. This rearrangement joins TRBV5-4 to TRBJ1-4, with a possible D match to TRBD1 (6 bases). The germline V gene has CDR1 SGHNT and CDR2 YYREEE (reference sequence). This CDR3 has 17 amino acids. The V and J ends lost 0 bases and 2 bases respectively, with 14 bases between them.

This chain joins TRBV20-1 and TRBJ2-7; possibly TRBD1 or TRBD2 for D (6 bases each). From germline, CDR1 is DFQATT and CDR2 SNEGSKA (reference sequence). V lost 6 bases to trimming and J lost 7 bases, with 13 bases between them. The CDR3 length is 11 residues. In nucleotides, the CDR3 is TGCAGTGCACGGGGGCTGGGGGAGCAGTACTTC. Amino acid sequence: CSARGLGEQYF.

J is TRBJ2-3 and V is TRBV5-1; 12 nucleotides match TRBD2. Looked up from germline, CDR1 is SGHRS and CDR2 is YFSETQ. There are 15 residues in the CDR3. The junction had 3 bases not matched to a gene; V was cut back by 4 bases and J by 3 bases. This CDR3 reads CASSPSGRGTDTQYF. The CDR3 region has the DNA TGCGCCAGCAGCCCTAGCGGGAGGGGAACAGATACGCAGTATTTT.

The chain uses TRBV29-1 and TRBJ2-7; TRBD2 might be the D (5 bases). This CDR3 has 14 amino acids. The germline V gene has CDR1 SQVTM and CDR2 ANQGSEA. V shed 5 bases and J shed 2 bases, with 16 bases lying between them. CDR3 DNA sequence: TGCAGCGTTTACTTGCCGGGGAGTACCTACGAGCAGTACTTC. This translates into CSVYLPGSTYEQYF.

This chain links TRBV7-4 with TRBJ2-7; weak D call: TRBD1 (6 bases). Between the trimmed V and J ends, which lost 3 bases and 0 bases, there was a span of 15 bases. From germline, CDR1 is SGHVT and CDR2 SQSDAQ. The CDR3 spans 16 residues. The CDR3 protein is CASSFPKTGHSYEQYF. DNA for the CDR3: TGTGCCAGCAGCTTCCCCAAGACAGGACACTCCTACGAGCAGTACTTC. The complete variable domain, with remaining parts taken from reference TRBV7-4 and TRBJ2-7, reads GAGVSQSPRYKVAKRGRDVALRCDSISGHVTLYWYRQTLGQGSEVLTYSQSDAQRDKSGRPSGRFSAERPERSVSTLKIQRTEQGDSAVYLCASSFPKTGHSYEQYFGPGTRLTVT.

The chain recombines TRBV28 with TRBJ1-2; 10 bases match TRBD1. The CDR3 has 14 amino acids. The junction had 4 bases not matched to a gene; V was cut back by 7 bases and J by 2 bases. CDR1 and CDR2 from the germline V gene are MDHEN and SYDVKM. DNA for the CDR3: TGTGCCAGCACTGACAGGGGGCCCAACTATGGCTACACCTTC. Its translation: CASTDRGPNYGYTF.

The chain joins TRBV4-3 to TRBJ2-5, with D possibly being TRBD1 or TRBD2 (5 bases each). Germline CDR1 and CDR2: LGHNA and YSLEER. Trimming took off 0 bases at V and 5 bases at J, with 13 bases between the two ends. CDR3 length equals 15 residues. The CDR3 is CASSQDYTGQETQYF. The DNA for the CDR3 is TGCGCCAGCAGCCAAGATTACACGGGGCAGGAGACCCAGTACTTC.

The V and J genes are TRBV5-1 and TRBJ1-5; no firm D call. Germline CDR1 is SGHRS and CDR2 is YFSETQ. The CDR3 is made up of 14 amino acids. The V and J ends lost 0 bases and 4 bases respectively, with 8 bases between them. In nucleotides, the CDR3 is TGCGCCAGCAGCTTGGGGGTGGGGAATCAGCCCCAGCATTTT. Encoded protein: CASSLGVGNQPQHF.

The CDR3 reads CASSRTGSAGNTIYF. The CDR3 nucleotides read TGTGCCAGCAGCCGAACAGGGTCCGCCGGAAACACCATATATTTT. V gene TRBV7-3 combines with J gene TRBJ1-3; possible D gene TRBD1, 6 bases. V was shortened by 5 bases and J by 4 bases, with 15 bases between the two germline ends. The CDR3 extends over 15 amino acids. Germline V gives CDR1 SGHTA, CDR2 FQGTGA.

CDR3 sequence: CASRRAPTDTQYF. In DNA form, the CDR3 reads TGTGCCAGCAGACGGGCCCCCACAGATACGCAGTATTTT. This rearrangement joins TRBV5-8 to TRBJ2-3, with D hard to call. Trimming cost V 5 bases and J 2 bases, with 9 bases left between them. This CDR3 region has 13 residues. Germline V gives CDR1 SGHTS, CDR2 YDEGEE.

This chain joins TRBV21-1 and TRBJ2-7; the D call TRBD1 from the table was never checked on the DNA. TRBV21-1 is a recognized pseudogene. This CDR3 region has 15 residues. DNA of the CDR3: TGTGCCAGCAGCAAAGTTGGGGACAGGACCAAGGCGCAGTACTTC. Amino acids: CASSKVGDRTKAQYF.

This clone is labeled medium-sized. The V and J genes are TRBV15 and TRBJ2-3; D may be TRBD2 (6 bases). CDR1 is LNHNV and CDR2 is YYDKDF in the germline V gene (reference sequence). The CDR3 is 16 residues long. V dropped 3 bases and J dropped 6 bases, with 19 bases sitting between them. In nucleotides, the CDR3 is TGTGCCACCAGCAGTGATGAGGGACTCCAAAGGGATACGCAGTATTTT. It yields the protein CATSSDEGLQRDTQYF.

The V call is TRBV28, the J call TRBJ1-5, with D possibly being TRBD1 (6 bases). V lost 7 bases and J lost 3, with 13 bases in between. The length of the CDR3 is 14 residues. Per germline, CDR1 MDHEN and CDR2 SYDVKM. The CDR3 DNA is TGTGCCAGCACTGGGGGACACTTCAATCAGCCCCAGCATTTT. As protein: CASTGGHFNQPQHF. The whole variable domain, filled in from reference TRBV28 and TRBJ1-5, reads DVKVTQSSRYLVKRTGEKVFLECVQDMDHENMFWYRQDPGLGLRLIYFSYDVKMKEKGDIPEGYSVSREKKERFSLILESASTNQTSMYLCASTGGHFNQPQHFGDGTRLSIL.

J is TRBJ2-7 and V is TRBV5-4; 8 positions agree with TRBD1. J was trimmed by 6 bases and V by 5 bases; bases with no gene match: 4. The CDR3 covers 12 residues. Germline loops: CDR1 SGHNT, CDR2 YYREEE (reference sequence). The CDR3, as DNA: TGTGCCAGCAGGCCCACAGGGGGCGAGCAGTACTTC. Amino acid sequence: CASRPTGGEQYF.